This TCR beta chain was obtained from a study of blood T cell repertoires in COVID-19. About the research overall: Acute-phase and convalescent COVID-19 samples originated in the United States, Italy and Spain.

Participant age was roughly 18 to 100 years, and participants resided in approximately 25 US areas. Clinical histories supplied by participants themselves formed the basis of cohort assignment. Unmatched junction bases numbered 4, after V lost 3 bases and J lost 2 bases. Per germline, CDR1 LGHNA and CDR2 YNFKEQ. The CDR3 sequence is 15 residues long. This clone was counted a single time. How the authors handled the data: Estimation of nucleated cell counts relied on the amplification of reference gene primers. Clones were sequenced by immunoSEQ multiplex PCR, and TCRdb holds only the in-frame ones, with some missing. V and J calls and clone size are as listed in that table; D and trimming were resolved from the DNA. The data show fewer than 300,000 clones, roughly 93% seen once.

Sequenced: PBMCs or T cells enriched from blood (not recorded which). This chain joins TRBV4-2 and TRBJ2-1; 7 bases map to TRBD2. The clonotype was recovered from a woman in her thirties or forties with acute COVID-19. CDR3 DNA: TGTGCCAGCAGCCACACCGGGGGGACCTACAATGAGCAGTTCTTC. Its protein is CASSHTGGTYNEQFF.